The subject of this entry is one T cell receptor beta chain. Its antigen target is currently unknown. No per-base quality is available; no much larger clone lies one base away. The trial excluded patients who had a history of autoimmune disease or who were on systemic immunosuppression. Peripheral blood for TCR sequencing was collected from all dose cohorts at baseline, on cycle 4 day 1, and on cycle 7 day 1. Samples came from an open-label, multicenter, first-in-human phase I dose-escalation trial of ivuxolimab. Adults with locally advanced or metastatic melanoma, renal cell, hepatocellular, or head and neck squamous cell carcinoma were enrolled in the trial. Before TCR sequencing, CD4+ T cells and CD8+ T cells were sorted from peripheral blood as separate populations. Genomic DNA was extracted from sorted cells for sequencing of the TCRbeta CDR3 region. The immunoSEQ Assay was used for sequencing of TCRbeta CDR3 regions. Sourced from immuneACCESS, this table was stored by TCRdb with only in-frame sequences that have V and J called. A share of the clones is absent; for the studies checked, an unresolved V gene accounts for under half, and the remainder has no known explanation. This sample is represented by tens of thousands of clones; 80% to 95% of them were singletons. Under 5.5% of the sample is taken by the ten largest.

The germline V gene yields MGHRA for CDR1 and YSYEKL for CDR2. Spanning cysteine to phenylalanine, the CDR3 consists of 15 amino acids. The CDR3 DNA has 45 bases and is translated from base 1. The germline V end is reduced by 4 bases and the J end by 7 bases; junction bases left unmatched: 10. The data were obtained in a study of OX40 agonist ivuxolimab in advanced cancers. Broadly, across the study: The costimulatory receptor OX40 (CD134) was targeted by ivuxolimab, a fully human IgG2 agonistic monoclonal antibody. Intravenous ivuxolimab was administered to patients every 2 weeks at six dose levels: 0.01, 0.1, 0.3, 1.5, 3 and 10 mg/kg. Of the approximately 50 dose-escalation patients, hepatocellular carcinoma was present in about 20, melanoma in approximately 15, renal cell carcinoma in 9 and head and neck cancer in 9. In the dose-escalation cohort, 70% to 85% of patients were male, and the mean age was roughly 60 years with a range of roughly 20 to 80. Prior anti-PD-1, anti-PD-L1 or anti-CTLA-4 therapy was permitted, and 30% to 50% of dose-escalation patients had received checkpoint inhibitors. Three dose-escalation patients achieved partial responses, one with hepatocellular carcinoma and two with cutaneous melanoma. Peripheral TCRbeta sequencing was intended to test whether TCR sequence diversity was altered and clonal T-cell expansion was caused by ivuxolimab. The paper describes the monotherapy dose-escalation part (N = 52 patients) of the phase I trial of ivuxolimab.

Overall results and qualifications from the work: After ivuxolimab, CD8+ T cells had more expanded clones than CD4+ T cells on average. At doses of 0.1 to 3.0 mg/kg, clonal expansion of both CD4+ and CD8+ blood T cells was observed from baseline to week 6. Low levels of normalized T-cell clonal expansion were also shown by some nonresponding patients. The antigen specificity of the peripheral T cells that underwent clonal expansion was not determined. In the 0.1-3.0 mg/kg groups, partial responders had among the lowest normalized peripheral clonal expansion, particularly in CD8+ T cells.

Specimen: CD4+ or CD8+ T cells sorted from blood, collected in a trial of the OX40 agonist ivuxolimab. The V and J segments used are TRBV4-1 and TRBJ2-1; TRBD1 agrees with 7 junctional bases. This receptor was identified in an adult with an advanced solid tumor such as melanoma, head and neck, liver or kidney cancer. Read as DNA, the sequence is TGCGCCAGCAGCCCCGGACAGGCTATGGGGAATGAGCAGTTCTTC. It encodes CASSPGQAMGNEQFF.